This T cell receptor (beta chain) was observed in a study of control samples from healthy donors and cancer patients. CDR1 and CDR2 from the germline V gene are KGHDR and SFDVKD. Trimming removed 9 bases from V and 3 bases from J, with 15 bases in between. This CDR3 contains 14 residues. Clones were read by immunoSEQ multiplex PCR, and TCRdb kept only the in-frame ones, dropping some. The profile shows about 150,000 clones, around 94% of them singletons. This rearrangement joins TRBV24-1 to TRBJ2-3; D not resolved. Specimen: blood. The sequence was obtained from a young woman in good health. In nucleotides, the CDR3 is TGTGCCACCTCTGGACGGCCGTTAACAGATACGCAGTATTTT. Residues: CATSGRPLTDTQYF.